Listed below are T cell receptor beta chains from one sample, sequenced in a study of neurological immune-mediated disorders. TCRdb reanalysed the 5' RACE reads using MiXCR and keeps one entry per CDR3 protein. The table lists around 50,000 distinct CDR3 sequences, about 12% of them singletons. The sequenced material came from PBMCs. The source is a male donor with HTLV-1-associated myelopathy (HAM/TSP). CDR3s include the opening cysteine and the closing phenylalanine or tryptophan. D genes are given only for firm matches. Expanded clones get a size class; other rows say once, few or many, or leave the size out.

D: TRBD1
size: many
V: TRBV6-2/TRBV6-3
J: TRBJ2-1
DNA: TGTGCCAGCAGTCCCAACCCGGGACAGGGGTGGAATGAGCAGTTCTTC
CDR3: CASSPNPGQGWNEQFF

D: TRBD1
size: NA
V: TRBV3-1
J: TRBJ1-4
DNA: TGTGCCAGCAGCCTAAGCGGGACAGGATTTGAAAAACTGTTTTTT
CDR3: CASSLSGTGFEKLFF

D: TRBD1
size: few
V: TRBV12-3/TRBV12-4
J: TRBJ2-1
DNA: TGTGCCAGCACACGCACAGGGGGCTCTCTCGGGGATGAGCAGTTCTTC
CDR3: CASTRTGGSLGDEQFF

D: NA
size: many
V: TRBV4-3
J: TRBJ2-2
DNA: TGCGCCAGCAGCCAAGCGGGCAGCGACACCGGGGAGCTGTTTTTT
CDR3: CASSQAGSDTGELFF

D: NA
size: medium-sized
V: TRBV7-3
J: TRBJ2-2
DNA: TGTGCCAGCAGCTCCTTTCCGCGGTCCAGGGTCGGGGAGCTGTTTTTT
CDR3: CASSSFPRSRVGELFF

D: TRBD1
size: many
V: TRBV6-6
J: TRBJ1-2
DNA: TGTGCCAGCAGTCCAGGGGGGACACCCTATGGCTACACCTTC
CDR3: CASSPGGTPYGYTF

D: NA
size: many
V: TRBV2
J: TRBJ2-2
DNA: TGTGCCAGCACCGCTCAAGACACCGGGGAGCTGTTTTTT
CDR3: CASTAQDTGELFF

D: TRBD1
size: many
V: TRBV6-5
J: TRBJ2-1
DNA: TGTGCCAGCAGTTACTCCGGGACAGGGGGCAGTCAGCAGTTCTTC
CDR3: CASSYSGTGGSQQFF

D: TRBD1
size: many
V: TRBV5-1
J: TRBJ1-2
DNA: TGCGCCAGCAGCACGGGACAGGATAATGGCTACACCTTC
CDR3: CASSTGQDNGYTF

D: NA
size: many
V: TRBV10-3
J: TRBJ2-3
DNA: TGTGCCATCAGGGAGAGTTCAGGGAGCACAGATACGCAGTATTTT
CDR3: CAIRESSGSTDTQYF

D: NA
size: many
V: TRBV29-1
J: TRBJ1-5
DNA: TGCAGCGTTGGACAGGCTTATCGTCAGCCCCAGCATTTT
CDR3: CSVGQAYRQPQHF

D: NA
size: many
V: TRBV30
J: TRBJ1-2
DNA: TGTGCCTGGGATCCCCAGGGTTTTCGGAGGGGCTACACCTTC
CDR3: CAWDPQGFRRGYTF

D: NA
size: many
V: TRBV2
J: TRBJ2-5
DNA: TGTGCCAGCACTATTCTGTTACAGGGAGAGACCCAGTACTTC
CDR3: CASTILLQGETQYF